This entry lists 21 T cell receptor beta chains sequenced from one sample in a study of blood T cells in healthy people across ages. The second PCR ran about 6 to 12 cycles with a sample-barcoded 5' primer and J-beta primers. MiXCR, applied by TCRdb to the 5' RACE reads, yields one record per CDR3 protein. In the table there are 650,000 to 1,000,000 distinct CDR3 sequences, about 37% of which are singletons. The sample taken for sequencing was blood. All receptors derive from a man younger than 30 in good health.

The V gene is TRBV7-2, the J gene TRBJ2-7; possible D gene TRBD2, 6 bases. Germline V gene lookup returns CDR1 SGHTA and CDR2 FQGNSA. There are 16 residues in the CDR3. Trimming took 0 bases from V and 0 from J, leaving 12 bases between them. Here the CDR3 DNA reads TGTGCCAGCAGCTTAGCAGGGGAGGTAGGCTCCTACGAGCAGTACTTC. This translates into CASSLAGEVGSYEQYF.

This clonotype occurred a few times. The V call is TRBV7-2, the J call TRBJ2-7, with 12 positions matching TRBD1. Germline V gives CDR1 SGHTA, CDR2 FQGNSA. The CDR3 sequence is 17 residues long. V lost 5 bases and J lost 0; bases outside the gene matches: 8. The CDR3 coding sequence is TGTGCCAGCAGCCTCCCATCGGGACAGGGGGCCTCCTACGAGCAGTACTTC. The encoded protein is CASSLPSGQGASYEQYF.

This chain connects TRBV29-1 to TRBJ2-3; D remains unclear. This CDR3 has 15 residues. Germline lookup yields CDR1 SQVTM and CDR2 ANQGSEA. Trimming pared 5 bases from V and 0 bases from J, leaving 15 bases between. CDR3 region: CSVTQWGASTDTQYF. In DNA, the CDR3 is TGCAGCGTTACCCAATGGGGTGCTAGCACAGATACGCAGTATTTT.

This chain links TRBV20-1 with TRBJ2-7; D is uncertain. CDR1 DFQATT and CDR2 SNEGSKA come from the germline V gene (reference sequence). V was clipped by 0 bases and J by 2 bases, with 14 bases between them. This CDR3 is 15 amino acids long. This chain's CDR3 is CSARDIRTDTYEQYF. The CDR3 DNA reads TGCAGTGCTAGAGATATCCGGACGGATACCTACGAGCAGTACTTC.

The gene calls are TRBV5-1 and TRBJ1-1, with D possibly being TRBD1 (5 bases). Germline V gives CDR1 SGHRS, CDR2 YFSETQ. V lost 5 bases and J lost 3, with 11 bases in between. The CDR3 is 13 amino acids. The CDR3 DNA is TGCGCCAGCAGTCAGGGCAAGGACACTGAAGCTTTCTTT. Translating it yields CASSQGKDTEAFF.

This clonotype was found a few times. The genes are TRBV12-3 or TRBV12-4 and TRBJ2-3, with D uncertain. Trimming shortened V by 6 bases and J by 1 base, and 11 bases separated the two germline ends. This CDR3 contains 14 residues. This chain's CDR3 is CASSSSRGTDTQYF. Here the CDR3 DNA reads TGTGCCAGCAGCTCCAGCCGGGGCACAGATACGCAGTATTTT.

The chain has TRBV29-1 and TRBJ2-5; 9 nucleotides agree with TRBD2. With 4 bases clipped from V and 0 bases from J, the junction kept 6 bases outside the gene matches. CDR1 and CDR2 from the germline V gene are SQVTM and ANQGSEA. This CDR3 comprises 15 residues. CDR3: CSVVVAGEYQETQYF. The DNA for the CDR3 is TGCAGCGTTGTGGTAGCGGGAGAGTACCAAGAGACCCAGTACTTC.

The V and J genes are TRBV11-2 and TRBJ1-6; D gene ambiguous. Germline-derived CDR1 and CDR2 are SGHAT and FQNNGV. Trimming took 3 bases from V and 0 from J, leaving 9 bases between them. This CDR3 is 16 amino acids long. CDR3 nucleotide sequence: TGTGCCAGCAGCTTGGTCGTAAGCTCCTATAATTCACCCCTCCACTTT. Translating it yields CASSLVVSSYNSPLHF.

This clonotype was recorded a few times. The V and J genes are TRBV9 and TRBJ2-3; a possible D gene is TRBD1 (6 bases). Germline V lookup: CDR1 SGDLS, CDR2 YYNGEE. Trimming removed 3 bases at V and 6 bases at J, with 14 bases between. This CDR3 has 14 amino acids. As DNA, the CDR3 is TGTGCCAGCAGCGCTACAGGGTATCAGGATACGCAGTATTTT. It yields the protein CASSATGYQDTQYF.

The chain joins TRBV4-2 to TRBJ1-1; D is perhaps TRBD1 (6 bases). CDR1 is LGHNA, CDR2 YNFKEQ, per germline. The CDR3 is 13 residues long. Deletions cut 0 bases from V and 8 bases from J, with 10 bases between. The CDR3 loop reads CASSQDLTGEAFF. CDR3 bases: TGTGCCAGCAGCCAAGACCTGACAGGAGAAGCTTTCTTT.

Points on this clonotype: Mismatch with germline at one junction end may stem from a read error. V and J are TRBV20-1 and TRBJ2-1, with D perhaps TRBD1 (6 bases). Looked up from germline, CDR1 is DFQATT and CDR2 is SNEGSKA (reference sequence). The CDR3 spans 14 residues. The CDR3 protein is CSAERGYGYTEQFF. The CDR3 nucleotides read TGCAGTGCGGAAAGGGGGTATGGCTACACTGAGCAGTTCTTC.

This rearrangement joins TRBV9 to TRBJ1-1; D is undetermined. The CDR3 has 16 amino acids. V was shortened by 5 bases and J by 3 bases, with 20 bases between the two germline ends. Germline CDR1 SGDLS, CDR2 YYNGEE. CDR3 DNA: TGTGCCAGCAGTGAGACACCGAGGGCCGACGACACTGAAGCTTTCTTT. It yields the protein CASSETPRADDTEAFF.

Only a few counts were recorded for this clonotype. This chain joins TRBV7-2 and TRBJ2-2; weak D call: TRBD2 (6 bases). Germline V gene lookup returns CDR1 SGHTA and CDR2 FQGNSA. V was cut by 3 bases and J by 5 bases, with 13 bases left in between. This CDR3 spans 15 amino acids. Written as DNA, the CDR3 is TGTGCCAGCAGCTTGCGGACGGCGGGGACCGGGGAGCTGTTTTTT. Its translation: CASSLRTAGTGELFF.

This sequence joins TRBV6-5 and TRBJ2-2; unclear D gene. CDR1 is MNHEY, CDR2 SVGAGI, per germline. The CDR3 consists of 10 residues. V lost 8 bases and J 9 bases, leaving 7 bases between the germline ends. The CDR3 here is CASLRRELFF. CDR3 sequence (DNA): TGTGCCAGCCTCCGTCGGGAGCTGTTTTTT.

The chain employs TRBV7-6 and TRBJ2-3; 8 bases line up with TRBD1. Unmatched junction bases numbered 3, after V lost 1 base and J lost 3 bases. The germline gives CDR1 SGHVS, CDR2 FNYEAQ. This CDR3 comprises 15 residues. This CDR3 reads CASSLGTGKTDTQYF. CDR3 in DNA: TGTGCCAGCAGCTTAGGGACAGGGAAGACAGATACGCAGTATTTT.

As regards this clonotype: One end of the junction fails to match germline, which may point to a read error. The gene calls are TRBV12-3 or TRBV12-4 and TRBJ2-3, with D possibly matching TRBD2 (6 bases). This CDR3 is built from 15 residues. CDR3 sequence reads: CASKPRPGSTDTEYF. The CDR3 DNA is TGTGCCAGCAAACCTCGTCCCGGGAGCACAGATACGGAGTATTTT.

This clonotype was found a few times. The chain uses TRBV7-3 and TRBJ1-1; possible D gene TRBD1, 5 bases. The ends were cut back, 4 bases at V and 7 bases at J, with 22 bases in the middle. Germline loops: CDR1 SGHTA, CDR2 FQGTGA. The CDR3 length is 16 residues. CDR3 residues: CASSSGAAQGSSEAFF. For the CDR3, the DNA is TGTGCCAGCAGCTCCGGCGCGGCGCAGGGTAGTAGTGAAGCTTTCTTT.

In its sample, this clonotype was seen a few times. This chain connects TRBV7-9 to TRBJ1-2; D may be TRBD1 (5 bases). With 5 bases removed from V and 2 bases from J, the gap between germline ends came to 15 bases. Germline CDR1 and CDR2: SEHNR and FQNEAQ (reference sequence). The CDR3 extends over 15 amino acids. The CDR3 DNA follows: TGTGCCAGCAGCCAGGGCGGGGTAGAGAACTATGGCTACACCTTC. Translating it yields CASSQGGVENYGYTF.

As DNA, the CDR3 is TGTGCCAGCAGCCTAAGTCTCGAGGGGACAGTAAATTCACCCCTCCACTTT. This encodes CASSLSLEGTVNSPLHF. The V call is TRBV21-1, the J call TRBJ1-6; TRBD1 reflects the table's D call only, with no check against the DNA. TRBV21-1 is designated a pseudogene. The CDR3 sequence is 17 residues long.

The rearrangement joins TRBV20-1 to TRBJ2-3; TRBD1 agrees at 8 bases. Germline CDR1 DFQATT, CDR2 SNEGSKA (reference sequence). The CDR3 covers 15 residues. Trimming cost V 4 bases and J 3 bases; bases outside gene matches: 9. CDR3 protein: CSAITGTGETDTQYF. The CDR3 DNA sequence: TGCAGTGCTATCACAGGGACAGGAGAGACAGATACGCAGTATTTT.

This chain links TRBV7-2 with TRBJ2-3, with 16 bases aligning to TRBD2. Losses at the gene ends were 2 bases for V and 13 bases for J; bases not matched to a gene: 9. Per germline, CDR1 SGHTA and CDR2 FQGNSA. CDR3 length: 16 amino acids. DNA for the CDR3: TGTGCCAGCAGCTTATCCGGGACTAGCGGGGGGGTTATTAAGTATTTT. Translating gives CASSLSGTSGGVIKYF.